A single sample gave rise to the 10 T cell receptor beta chains below, sequenced in a study of Ad26.COV2.S vaccination and SARS-CoV-2 variants (dated by TCRdb to the early 2020s). Libraries were made using the immunoSEQ multiplex PCR assay. Here the immuneACCESS table is served through TCRdb, limited to in-frame sequences with V and J called. Missing clones are a known gap in these copies; in checked studies unresolved V genes cover under half, and the rest lacks a known reason. The sample yields hundreds of thousands of clones; 89% were counted once. The biggest ten clones account for about 1.5% of the sample. The meaning of the sample's treatment or condition label: 15 to 20 received Ad26.COV2.S at low or high dose, single or two shots; about 5 received placebo; per-sample allocation not given. Repertoires of vaccine and placebo recipients were sequenced from samples collected on day 63 after the first injection.

The material was peripheral blood, obtained in a trial of Ad26.COV2.S vaccine versus placebo. These receptors all stem from a person aged 18-60 years who received the Ad26.COV2.S COVID-19 vaccine or a placebo.

The J gene is TRBJ1-2, the V gene TRBV5-1; D unresolved. The CDR3 contains 11 residues. Germline lookup yields CDR1 SGHRS and CDR2 YFSETQ. With 0 bases removed from V and 7 bases from J, the gap between germline ends came to 4 bases. The CDR3 region is CASSLEGGYTF. The CDR3 region has the DNA TGCGCCAGCAGCTTGGAGGGTGGCTACACCTTC.

Concerning this clone itself: The sample carries other DNA sequences with the same CDR3. The chain is built from TRBV12-3 or TRBV12-4 and TRBJ1-1; D is unresolved. The CDR3 runs 12 residues. The V gene lost 6 bases and the J gene lost 1 base, with 6 bases spanning the gap. CDR3 residues: CASSWGNTEAFF. Here the CDR3 DNA reads TGTGCCAGCAGCTGGGGGAACACTGAAGCTTTCTTT.

The chain uses TRBV5-6 and TRBJ1-6, with D possibly TRBD1 on 6 matching bases. Germline CDR1 is SGHDT and CDR2 is YYEEEE. CDR3 length equals 16 residues. V lost 1 base to trimming and J lost 2 bases, with 10 bases between them. The CDR3: CASSLSEGAYNSPLHF. Written as DNA, the CDR3 is TGTGCCAGCAGCTTGTCCGAGGGGGCCTATAATTCACCCCTCCACTTT.

The chain has TRBV3-1 (or the pseudogene TRBV3-2) and TRBJ2-7; D perhaps matches TRBD1 (5 bases). Germline CDR1 is LGHDT and CDR2 is YNNKEL (reference sequence). CDR3 length: 16 amino acids. Trimming stripped 0 bases from V and 2 bases from J, with 14 bases between. As DNA, the CDR3 is TGTGCCAGCAGCCAAGAGTGGGGCTCGGCCACCTACGAGCAGTACTTC. Residues: CASSQEWGSATYEQYF.

V gene TRBV27 combines with J gene TRBJ2-4, with 8 bases fitting TRBD1. The CDR3 spans 16 residues. J was trimmed by 1 base and V by 6 bases; bases with no gene match: 8. Germline lookup yields CDR1 MNHEY and CDR2 SMNVEV (reference sequence). CDR3 residues: CASSALTGVAKNIQYF. The CDR3 bases are TGTGCCAGCAGCGCACTGACAGGGGTGGCCAAAAACATTCAGTACTTC.

The rearrangement links TRBV6-6 to TRBJ1-5, with 9 nucleotides matching TRBD1. The trim removed 5 bases at V and 1 base at J, leaving 12 bases unmatched. The CDR3 covers 18 residues. Germline loops: CDR1 MNHNY, CDR2 SVGAGI (reference sequence). The DNA of the CDR3 is TGTGCCAGCAGTCCACGGACAGGGGAAGGTTGGAGCAATCAGCCCCAGCATTTT. It encodes CASSPRTGEGWSNQPQHF.

With regard to this clone: At the DNA level, this CDR3 is encoded by other sequences in the same sample as well. The rearrangement uses TRBV27 and TRBJ1-1, with 12 bases aligning to TRBD1. Trimming cost V 4 bases and J 11 bases; bases outside gene matches: 5. The CDR3 has 13 residues. CDR1 is MNHEY, CDR2 SMNVEV, per germline (reference sequence). DNA for the CDR3: TGTGCCAGCAGTTGGGGGACAGGGGGCCGTGCTTTCTTT. It is translated as CASSWGTGGRAFF.

The chain has TRBV19 and TRBJ2-1; a weak D match, TRBD1 (5 bases). Germline CDR1 reads LNHDA; CDR2 reads SQIVND (reference sequence). The CDR3 covers 16 residues. V gave up 6 bases and J gave up 4 bases, with 19 bases separating them. The CDR3 reads CASSAAPEGAYNEQFF. The CDR3 nucleotides are TGTGCCAGTAGCGCCGCCCCAGAAGGGGCTTACAATGAGCAGTTCTTC.

V is TRBV19 and J is TRBJ2-1, with 7 bases that match TRBD1. Germline loops: CDR1 LNHDA, CDR2 SQIVND (reference sequence). This CDR3 has 18 amino acids. V dropped 2 bases and J dropped 4; count of bases not matched to a gene: 14. The CDR3 nucleotides are TGTGCCAGTAGTATATTTGGGACAGAAGTTTGGGGGTACAATGAGCAGTTCTTC. This translates into CASSIFGTEVWGYNEQFF.

The chain has TRBV11-2 and TRBJ2-1; D tentatively fits TRBD1 or TRBD2 (6 bases each). Trimming removed 3 bases at V and 12 bases at J, with 15 bases between. Germline values: CDR1 SGHAT, CDR2 FQNNGV. The CDR3 covers 13 residues. CDR3: CASSFRGGLGQFF. CDR3 DNA sequence: TGTGCCAGCAGCTTCCGAGGGGGGTTAGGGCAGTTCTTC.